This T cell receptor beta chain comes out of a study of T cell responses to AZD1222 COVID-19 vaccine. Study-wide results and limits: Unmutated variant regions are reportedly targeted by nearly half of spike-specific TCRs. Baseline seropositivity occurred in only a handful of AZD1222 recipients.

TCRdb's copy holds only in-frame clones and misses some; the assay was immunoSEQ multiplex PCR. The data hold over 150,000 clones, with around 88% observed a single time. The CDR3 runs 15 residues. The V gene lost 6 bases and the J gene lost 1 base, with 15 bases spanning the gap. The germline V gene has CDR1 MDHEN and CDR2 SYDVKM. With respect to this clone: What it recognizes is unknown.

Specimen: peripheral blood, collected on day 0 of AZD1222 vaccination. This receptor was obtained from an adult in good health. The V gene is TRBV28, the J gene TRBJ1-1, with no clear D. The CDR3 loop is CASRHRVNGNTEAFF. CDR3 nucleotides: TGTGCCAGCAGACACCGGGTCAACGGGAACACTGAAGCTTTCTTT.